This T cell receptor beta chain was documented in a study of T cell clonotyping in hematopoietic cell transplantation (dated by TCRdb to about 2021). Notes on the research overall: Recipient samples taken before transplant were obtained following cytoreduction. A total of about 140 blood samples were gathered in the study from under 40 consecutive transplant recipients along with their related donors. Recruitment of patients ran from late 2015 to early 2017, and follow-up continued until late 2020 or until death.

Beyond this particular receptor, the publication reports: Only a small fraction of recipient repertoires overlapped donor repertoires, with over 95% appearing de novo at the given depth. Broader TCR repertoire diversity after transplant was predicted by Inverse Simpson Index values from donors and from recipients before transplant. After transplant, TCR diversity in recipients dropped, and pathologically expanded clonotypes climbed progressively between day 30 and day 180. The sample size was limited, and because cells were not sorted, the contributions of CD4 and CD8 repertoires could not be separated.

Relative to germline, V is missing 0 bases and J is missing 6 bases, with 6 bases of the junction outside any gene match. The CDR3 has 15 amino acids, counting the end cysteine and phenylalanine. The CDR3 DNA has 45 bases and is translated from base 1. Via the germline V gene, CDR1 is SGHDT and CDR2 YYEEEE. With the immunoSEQ assay, which is a bias-controlled multiplex PCR relying on V- and J-specific primers, TCR beta CDR3 regions were amplified from genomic DNA. In a second PCR step, the CDR3 amplicons were tagged with a proprietary barcode plus Illumina adapter sequences. An Illumina MiSeq instrument was used to sequence the CDR3 libraries. The published analysis was carried out like this. Export and quality control were handled in immunoSEQ Analyzer 3.0, while downstream analyses relied on R Bioconductor and Immunarch. Only productive rearrangements in the normalized downsampled data set were used to calculate repertoire metrics. In the normalized cohort, a clonotype counted as pathologically expanded if the clonotype was larger than 5 templates. Repertoire diversity was measured with the Inverse Simpson Index. The non-normalized data set was used for CMV-specificity analyses so that all clonotypes could be captured. The table comes from immuneACCESS by way of TCRdb, which keeps in-frame sequences with V and J called. Part of the clones is missing from these tables; in studies checked, under half for an unresolved V gene and the rest for unknown reasons. V, J and clone size are taken as reported in that table, and D and trimming were inferred from the DNA itself. The sample includes 29,000 or so clones, with 65% to 80% observed a single time. The biggest ten clones account for 6% to 7.5% of the sample.

Comments on this clone: What antigen it recognizes has not been identified. Base qualities are not provided; no much larger clone lies one nucleotide away.

Explained via the paper, the time point label denotes: recipient sample about 28 days before transplant, after cytoreduction. Recipient blood was collected about 28 days before transplant and at days 30, 100 and 180 after transplant. Nuclei Lysis Solution was used to extract genomic DNA from fresh or cryopreserved unfractionated peripheral blood mononuclear cells. The clonotype originates from a woman in her 30s with chronic myeloid leukemia. Some clones in this sample may be carry-over from other donors' samples. Recombination linked TRBV5-6 to TRBJ1-2; the central 9 bases match TRBD1. The starting material was peripheral blood mononuclear cells, obtained before stem cell transplant. The sequence in DNA is TGTGCCAGCAGCTTGGATGGGACAGGGCTGAATGGCTACACCTTC. Its protein reads: CASSLDGTGLNGYTF. Joined to the reference TRBV5-6 and TRBJ1-2 proteins, this CDR3 gives the full variable domain: DAGVTQSPTHLIKTRGQQVTLRCSPKSGHDTVSWYQQALGQGPQFIFQYYEEEERQRGNFPDRFSGHQFPNYSSELNVNALLLGDSALYLCASSLDGTGLNGYTFGSGTRLTVV.